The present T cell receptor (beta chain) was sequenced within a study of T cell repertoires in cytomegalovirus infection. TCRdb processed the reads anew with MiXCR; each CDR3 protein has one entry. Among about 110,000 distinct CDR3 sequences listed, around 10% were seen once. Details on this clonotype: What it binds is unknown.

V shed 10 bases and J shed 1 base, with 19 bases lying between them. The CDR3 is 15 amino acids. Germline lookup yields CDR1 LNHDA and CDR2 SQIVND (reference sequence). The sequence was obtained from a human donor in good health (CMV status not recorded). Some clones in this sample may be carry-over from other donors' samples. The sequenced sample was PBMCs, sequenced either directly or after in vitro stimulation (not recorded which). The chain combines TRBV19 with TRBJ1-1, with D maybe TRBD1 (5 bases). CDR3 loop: CATRSGGGENTEAFF. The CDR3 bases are TGTGCCACTCGATCGGGCGGGGGGGAGAACACTGAAGCTTTCTTT.